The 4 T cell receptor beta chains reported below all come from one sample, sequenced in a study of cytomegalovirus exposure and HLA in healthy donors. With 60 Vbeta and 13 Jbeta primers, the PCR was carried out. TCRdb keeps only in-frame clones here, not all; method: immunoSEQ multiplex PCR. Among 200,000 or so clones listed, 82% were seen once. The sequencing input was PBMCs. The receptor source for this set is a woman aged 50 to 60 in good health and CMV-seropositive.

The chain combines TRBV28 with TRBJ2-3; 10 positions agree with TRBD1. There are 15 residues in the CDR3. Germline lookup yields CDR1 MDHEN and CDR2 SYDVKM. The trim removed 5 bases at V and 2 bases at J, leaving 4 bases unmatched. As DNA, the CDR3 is TGTGCCAGCAGTGGAGACAGGGGGCTCACAGATACGCAGTATTTT. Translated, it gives CASSGDRGLTDTQYF.

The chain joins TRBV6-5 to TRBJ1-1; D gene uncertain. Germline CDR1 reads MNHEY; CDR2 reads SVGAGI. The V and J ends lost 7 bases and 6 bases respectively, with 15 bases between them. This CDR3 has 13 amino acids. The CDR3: CASILRAGSEAFF. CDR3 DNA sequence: TGTGCCAGCATTCTAAGGGCGGGATCTGAAGCTTTCTTT.

This CDR3 reads CASSLTSEFDEQYF. DNA of the CDR3: TGCGCCAGCAGCTTGACTAGCGAGTTCGACGAGCAGTACTTC. The V and J genes are TRBV10-1 and TRBJ2-7; 8 bases match TRBD2. Germline assignment: CDR1 WNHNN and CDR2 SYGVQD (reference sequence). Trimming cost V 6 bases and J 5 bases; bases outside gene matches: 9. CDR3 length: 14 amino acids.

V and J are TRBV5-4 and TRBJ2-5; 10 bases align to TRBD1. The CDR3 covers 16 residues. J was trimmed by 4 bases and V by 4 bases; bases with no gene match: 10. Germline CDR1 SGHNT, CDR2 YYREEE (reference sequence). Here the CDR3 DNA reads TGTGCCAGCAGCATAGGACAGGGGGGGACAGGAGAGACCCAGTACTTC. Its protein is CASSIGQGGTGETQYF.